These 25 T cell receptor beta chains originate from one sample sequenced in a study of T cells in localized non-small cell lung cancer (dated by TCRdb to the early 2020s). Receptor libraries were prepared by the immunoSEQ multiplex PCR assay. TCRdb retrieved this table from immuneACCESS and kept in-frame rearrangements only. Not all clones are present; in checked studies, unresolved V genes account for under half, and no reason is known for the remainder. Here the sample has tens of thousands of clones; 70% to 90% occur a single time. Clones ranked in the top ten supply around 20% of the sample. This specimen was peripheral blood, taken before any cancer treatment. The source is a man aged 35-69 years with stage I squamous cell lung carcinoma.

The chain combines TRBV5-1 with TRBJ1-5; D is possibly TRBD1 (6 bases). Trimming removed 0 bases at V and 2 bases at J, with 9 bases between. Germline CDR1 and CDR2: SGHRS and YFSETQ. The CDR3 is 15 amino acids. The chain's CDR3 is CASSLEGGGNQPQHF. The CDR3 coding sequence is TGCGCCAGCAGCTTGGAAGGGGGGGGCAATCAGCCCCAGCATTTT.

The chain is built from TRBV6-5 and TRBJ2-5; perhaps D is TRBD1 or TRBD2 (5 bases each). The CDR3 sequence is 15 residues long. Germline CDR1 is MNHEY and CDR2 is SVGAGI. V was clipped by 6 bases and J by 4 bases, with 18 bases between them. Here the CDR3 reads CASSPGTREGETQYF. The DNA of the CDR3 is TGTGCCAGCAGCCCTGGGACGAGAGAGGGAGAGACCCAGTACTTC.

The genes are TRBV7-8 and TRBJ2-3; TRBD2 matches 8 bases. V gave up 1 base and J gave up 0 bases; unmatched junction bases: 9. CDR1 SGHVS and CDR2 FQNEAQ come from the germline V gene. This CDR3 has 18 amino acids. CDR3: CASSLVWAGGASTDTQYF. CDR3 DNA: TGTGCCAGCAGCTTAGTGTGGGCGGGAGGTGCTAGCACAGATACGCAGTATTTT.

The chain carries TRBV27 and TRBJ1-1, with 9 bases lining up with TRBD1. This CDR3 has 15 residues. CDR1 MNHEY and CDR2 SMNVEV come from the germline V gene (reference sequence). The junction had 6 bases not matched to a gene; V was cut back by 6 bases and J by 1 base. The DNA for the CDR3 is TGTGCCAGCAGGCCAAGACAGGGGGGGAACACTGAAGCTTTCTTT. Residues: CASRPRQGGNTEAFF.

V usage is TRBV29-1 and J usage is TRBJ1-3; D gene unclear. Per the germline V gene, CDR1 is SQVTM and CDR2 is ANQGSEA. CDR3 length: 13 amino acids. V gave up 1 base and J gave up 5 bases, with 9 bases separating them. This CDR3 reads CSVEVVVRNTIYF. CDR3 DNA sequence: TGCAGCGTTGAAGTTGTCGTCCGAAACACCATATATTTT. The full variable domain, in which reference TRBV29-1 and TRBJ1-3 provide the parts outside the CDR3, is SAVISQKPSRDICQRGTSLTIQCQVDSQVTMMFWYRQQPGQSLTLIATANQGSEATYESGFVIDKFPISRPNLTFSTLTVSNMSPEDSSIYLCSVEVVVRNTIYFGEGSWLTVV.

This chain links TRBV7-9 with TRBJ2-1, with 8 positions matching TRBD2. CDR1 SEHNR and CDR2 FQNEAQ come from the germline V gene (reference sequence). The CDR3 length is 17 residues. The V and J ends lost 3 bases and 3 bases, in that order; junction bases with no gene match: 10. The CDR3 is CASSFSLAGNDYNEQFF. CDR3 bases: TGTGCCAGCAGCTTCAGCCTAGCGGGTAATGACTACAATGAGCAGTTCTTC. Looking up the rest from reference TRBV7-9 and TRBJ2-1 gives the full variable domain: DTGVSQNPRHKITKRGQNVTFRCDPISEHNRLYWYRQTLGQGPEFLTYFQNEAQLEKSRLLSDRFSAERPKGSFSTLEIQRTEQGDSAMYLCASSFSLAGNDYNEQFFGPGTRLTVL.

This chain links TRBV9 with TRBJ2-1; 8 bases agree with TRBD2. V dropped 0 bases and J dropped 7; count of bases not matched to a gene: 9. Germline CDR1 SGDLS, CDR2 YYNGEE. This CDR3 has 16 amino acids. The DNA for the CDR3 is TGTGCCAGCAGCGTAGGACCCCCGACTAGCGTTAATGAGCAGTTCTTC. Its translation is CASSVGPPTSVNEQFF.

This sequence joins TRBV7-2 and TRBJ2-5, with D possibly matching TRBD2 (5 bases). V gave up 5 bases and J gave up 5 bases, with 18 bases separating them. Germline V CDR1 and CDR2: SGHTA, FQGNSA. This CDR3 has 15 amino acids. The CDR3 spells CASSLRTGSAETQYF. The CDR3 DNA reads TGTGCCAGCAGCCTCCGGACGGGGTCCGCGGAGACCCAGTACTTC.

This chain joins TRBV5-1 and TRBJ2-5; tentative D call: TRBD1 (6 bases). The germline V gene encodes CDR1 SGHRS and CDR2 YFSETQ. Trimming shortened V by 4 bases and J by 5 bases, and 12 bases separated the two germline ends. The CDR3 runs to 13 residues. CDR3 sequence: CASSGGPRETQYF. As DNA, the CDR3 is TGCGCCAGCAGCGGGGGCCCCAGGGAGACCCAGTACTTC.

This chain joins TRBV10-3 and TRBJ2-3; D call uncertain. Between the trimmed V and J ends, which lost 2 bases and 8 bases, there was a span of 14 bases. Germline CDR1 is ENHRY and CDR2 is SYGVKD. CDR3 length: 14 amino acids. DNA for the CDR3: TGTGCCATCAGTGAGGTAGAACGATTAGGTACGCAGTATTTT. Amino acids: CAISEVERLGTQYF.

Of note for this clone: At one of its ends the junction is not consistent with the germline gene, which may arise from a read error. The genes are TRBV6-1 and TRBJ2-1; possibly TRBD2 for D (6 bases). The length of the CDR3 is 15 residues. Per the germline V gene, CDR1 is MNHNS and CDR2 is SASEGT. CDR3 nucleotides: TGTGCCAGCAGCCCTAGCGTAAGCTCCAACAATGAGCAGTTCTTC. It yields the protein CASSPSVSSNNEQFF.

The V and J genes are TRBV18 and TRBJ2-7; TRBD1 matches at 8 bases. Germline CDR1 is KGHSH and CDR2 is LQKENI. V gave up 6 bases and J gave up 6 bases; unmatched junction bases: 4. The CDR3 spans 12 residues. CDR3 in amino acids: CASSTDRAEQYF. For the CDR3, the DNA is TGTGCCAGCTCGACGGACAGGGCCGAGCAGTACTTC.

V and J are TRBV10-3 and TRBJ1-4; 10 bases agree with TRBD1. This CDR3 comprises 15 residues. Unmatched junction bases numbered 3, after V lost 0 bases and J lost 8 bases. Germline CDR1 and CDR2: ENHRY and SYGVKD. The CDR3 sequence is CAISESTGGGEKLFF. Written as DNA, the CDR3 is TGTGCCATCAGTGAGTCGACAGGGGGCGGCGAAAAACTGTTTTTT.

This clone appeared a single time. The J gene is TRBJ1-2, the V gene TRBV6-1; TRBD1 aligns across 10 bases. Germline values: CDR1 MNHNS, CDR2 SASEGT. Germline trimming cut 2 bases from V and 8 bases from J; bases unmatched to any gene: 5. The CDR3 has 14 residues. The CDR3 loop is CASSERRDRGGYTF. The DNA for the CDR3 is TGTGCCAGCAGTGAAAGGAGGGACAGGGGAGGCTACACCTTC.

This clone was counted once. The rearrangement links TRBV29-1 to TRBJ2-2; D might be TRBD1 (6 bases). The V end lost 6 bases, the J end lost 3 bases, and 17 bases lay between the germline ends. Germline V gene sequence: CDR1 SQVTM, CDR2 ANQGSEA. The CDR3 consists of 15 residues. The CDR3 DNA sequence: TGCAGCGTCTCAGGGGCAGGGTCGGACACCGGGGAGCTGTTTTTT. It is translated as CSVSGAGSDTGELFF.

J is TRBJ2-3 and V is TRBV7-9, with D perhaps matching TRBD2 (6 bases). The CDR3 is 13 amino acids. V was cut by 1 base and J by 6 bases, with 8 bases left in between. CDR1 is SEHNR, CDR2 FQNEAQ, per germline (reference sequence). CDR3 nucleotide sequence: TGTGCCAGCAGCTTAGGGGAGGTTGATACGCAGTATTTT. It specifies CASSLGEVDTQYF.

The chain joins TRBV29-1 to TRBJ2-7; tentatively, D is TRBD2 (6 bases). Germline lookup yields CDR1 SQVTM and CDR2 ANQGSEA. V shed 4 bases and J shed 0 bases, with 13 bases lying between them. This CDR3 comprises 14 residues. DNA of the CDR3: TGCAGCGTTGGCCGGGACTGGAGCTCCTACGAGCAGTACTTC. Its translation is CSVGRDWSSYEQYF.

This clone was found a few times. The chain's CDR3 is CASSLLGGAEQYF. DNA for the CDR3: TGTGCCAGCAGCTTACTGGGAGGGGCCGAGCAGTACTTC. J is TRBJ2-7 and V is TRBV6-5; 7 positions agree with TRBD2. Germline trimming cut 6 bases from V and 6 bases from J; bases unmatched to any gene: 8. Germline V gene data show CDR1 as MNHEY and CDR2 as SVGAGI. The length of the CDR3 is 13 residues.

This clone was observed a single time. The V gene is TRBV19, the J gene TRBJ2-7, with 7 bases aligning to TRBD1. This CDR3 is 14 amino acids long. V lost 5 bases and J lost 3; bases outside the gene matches: 7. CDR1 is LNHDA, CDR2 SQIVND, per germline (reference sequence). The chain's CDR3 is CASSPGQTIYEQYF. The CDR3 DNA follows: TGTGCCAGTAGTCCGGGACAGACAATCTACGAGCAGTACTTC.

V usage is TRBV19 and J usage is TRBJ1-1, with unresolved D. CDR3 length: 13 residues. Germline CDR1 and CDR2: LNHDA and SQIVND (reference sequence). Trimming removed 6 bases at V and 6 bases at J, with 14 bases between. The CDR3 protein is CASRTNGPPEAFF. The CDR3 region has the DNA TGTGCCAGTAGGACAAATGGGCCCCCTGAAGCTTTCTTT.

This clone turned up a few times. This chain connects TRBV4-1 to TRBJ1-5; D is uncertain. The germline V and J ends were trimmed by 0 bases and 7 bases, with 16 bases remaining between them. Germline assignment: CDR1 MGHRA and CDR2 YSYEKL. This CDR3 has 16 amino acids. The CDR3 loop reads CASSQDHSGFGQPQHF. DNA of the CDR3: TGCGCCAGCAGCCAAGATCATTCGGGGTTCGGGCAGCCCCAGCATTTT.

This clone was counted a few times. The chain joins TRBV6-6 to TRBJ2-4, with 8 positions matching TRBD1. CDR1 is MNHNY and CDR2 is SVGAGI in the germline V gene (reference sequence). The CDR3 extends over 16 amino acids. V shed 2 bases, J shed 1 base, and the junction held 4 bases outside the gene matches. The CDR3 DNA sequence: TGTGCCAGCAGTTACGCAGGGGGCGACGCCAAAAACATTCAGTACTTC. As protein: CASSYAGGDAKNIQYF.

The rearrangement uses TRBV19 and TRBJ2-7, with D possibly TRBD1 on 5 matching bases. The germline gives CDR1 LNHDA, CDR2 SQIVND (reference sequence). The V end lost 3 bases, the J end lost 0 bases, and 12 bases lay between the germline ends. This CDR3 region has 15 residues. The CDR3 is CASSIDSQSSYEQYF. The DNA of the CDR3 is TGTGCCAGTAGTATCGACAGCCAAAGCTCCTACGAGCAGTACTTC.

In its sample, this clone was seen once. V gene TRBV12-2 combines with J gene TRBJ2-7. TRBV12-2 is a documented pseudogene. This CDR3 has 10 amino acids. The CDR3 DNA follows: TGTGCAAGTCGCTTAGTAGGGCAGTACTTC. As protein: CASRLVGQYF.

The CDR3 DNA sequence: TGTGCCAGCAGCAAAGAGGGAGACTCTGGAAACACCATATATTTT. Protein product: CASSKEGDSGNTIYF. The chain recombines TRBV21-1 with TRBJ1-3. TRBV21-1 is labeled a pseudogene. This CDR3 has 15 amino acids.